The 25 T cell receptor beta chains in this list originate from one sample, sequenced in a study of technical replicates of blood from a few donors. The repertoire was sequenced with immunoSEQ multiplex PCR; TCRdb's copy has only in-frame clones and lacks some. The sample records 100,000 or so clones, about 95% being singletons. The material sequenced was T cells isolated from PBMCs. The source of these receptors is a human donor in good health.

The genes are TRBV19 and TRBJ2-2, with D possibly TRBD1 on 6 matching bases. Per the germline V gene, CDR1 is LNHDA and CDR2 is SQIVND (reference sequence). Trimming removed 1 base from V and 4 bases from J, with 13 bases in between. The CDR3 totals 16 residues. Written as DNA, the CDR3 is TGTGCCAGTAGTATAGCTGCAGGGGCCCTCACCGGGGAGCTGTTTTTT. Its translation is CASSIAAGALTGELFF.

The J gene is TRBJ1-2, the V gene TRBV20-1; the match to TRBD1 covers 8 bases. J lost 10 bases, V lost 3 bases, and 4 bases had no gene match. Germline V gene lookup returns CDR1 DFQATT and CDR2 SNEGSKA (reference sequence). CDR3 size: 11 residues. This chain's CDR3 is CSARGQAHYTF. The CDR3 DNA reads TGCAGTGCTAGGGGACAGGCACACTACACCTTC.

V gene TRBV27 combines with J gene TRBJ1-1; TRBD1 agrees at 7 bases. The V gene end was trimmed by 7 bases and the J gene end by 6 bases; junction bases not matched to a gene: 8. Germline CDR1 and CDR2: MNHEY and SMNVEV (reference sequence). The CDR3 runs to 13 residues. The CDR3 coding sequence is TGTGCCAGCACCTCGGGCAGGGGGTCTGAAGCTTTCTTT. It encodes CASTSGRGSEAFF.

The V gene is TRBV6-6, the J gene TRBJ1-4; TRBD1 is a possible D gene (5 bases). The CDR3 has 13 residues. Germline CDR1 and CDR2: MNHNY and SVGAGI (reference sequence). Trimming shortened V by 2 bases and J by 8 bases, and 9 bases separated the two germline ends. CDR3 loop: CASSYRGEEKLFF. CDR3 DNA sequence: TGTGCCAGCAGTTACAGGGGTGAGGAAAAACTGTTTTTT.

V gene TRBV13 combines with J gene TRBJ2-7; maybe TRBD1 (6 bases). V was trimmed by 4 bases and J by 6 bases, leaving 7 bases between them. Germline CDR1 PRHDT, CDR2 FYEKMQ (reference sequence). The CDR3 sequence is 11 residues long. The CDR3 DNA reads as TGTGCCAGCAGCTCAGGGGCCGAGCAGTACTTC. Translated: CASSSGAEQYF.

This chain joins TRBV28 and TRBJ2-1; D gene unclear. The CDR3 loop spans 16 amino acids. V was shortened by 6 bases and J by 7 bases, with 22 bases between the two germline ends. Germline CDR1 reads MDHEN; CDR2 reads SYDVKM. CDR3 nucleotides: TGTGCCAGCAGGCTAACGACACGACCACCTTATAATGAGCAGTTCTTC. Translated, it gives CASRLTTRPPYNEQFF.

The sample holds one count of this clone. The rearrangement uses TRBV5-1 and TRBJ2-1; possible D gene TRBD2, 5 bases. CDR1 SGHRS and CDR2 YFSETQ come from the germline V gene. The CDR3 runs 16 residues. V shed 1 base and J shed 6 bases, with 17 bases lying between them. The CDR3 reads CASSLHPPREINEQFF. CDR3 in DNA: TGCGCCAGCAGCTTGCACCCACCGAGGGAGATCAATGAGCAGTTCTTC.

Here the CDR3 reads CASSLAGTSGRNEQFF. The CDR3 nucleotides are TGTGCCAGCAGCTTAGCGGGGACTAGCGGAAGGAATGAGCAGTTCTTC. The chain employs TRBV7-3 and TRBJ2-1; 11 bases map to TRBD2. CDR3 length: 16 amino acids. Germline CDR1 SGHTA, CDR2 FQGTGA. V lost 2 bases, J lost 7 bases, and 7 bases stayed unmatched.

DNA of the CDR3: TGCGCCAGCAGCCAAGTTGACTTAGGGCTAGCGGGCGCTAATGAGCAGTTCTTC. Its translation is CASSQVDLGLAGANEQFF. V and J are TRBV4-1 and TRBJ2-1; 8 bases are a match to TRBD2. Germline CDR1 reads MGHRA; CDR2 reads YSYEKL. The CDR3 extends over 18 amino acids. V was pared by 1 base and J by 7 bases, with 15 bases of the junction left unmatched.

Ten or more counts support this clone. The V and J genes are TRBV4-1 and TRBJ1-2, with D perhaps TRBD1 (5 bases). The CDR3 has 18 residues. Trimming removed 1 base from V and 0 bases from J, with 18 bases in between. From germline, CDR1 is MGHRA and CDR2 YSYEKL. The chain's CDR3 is CASSQGIRLTDTNYGYTF. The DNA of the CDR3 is TGCGCCAGCAGCCAAGGTATCCGACTGACAGACACTAACTATGGCTACACCTTC.

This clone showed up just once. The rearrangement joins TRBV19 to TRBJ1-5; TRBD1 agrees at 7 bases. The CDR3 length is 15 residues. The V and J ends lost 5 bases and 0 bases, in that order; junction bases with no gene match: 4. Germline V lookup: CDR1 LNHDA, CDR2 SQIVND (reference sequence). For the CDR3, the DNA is TGTGCCAGTAGTGTGGGACAGTATAGCAATCAGCCCCAGCATTTT. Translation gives CASSVGQYSNQPQHF.

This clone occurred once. CDR3: CASSDTGGFQPQHF. DNA of the CDR3: TGTGCCAGCAGTGATACAGGGGGCTTTCAGCCCCAGCATTTT. The V and J genes are TRBV6-6 and TRBJ1-5, with TRBD1 matching 9 bases. CDR3 length: 14 residues. V lost 5 bases, J lost 6 bases, and 5 bases stayed unmatched. Germline V CDR1 and CDR2: MNHNY, SVGAGI (reference sequence).

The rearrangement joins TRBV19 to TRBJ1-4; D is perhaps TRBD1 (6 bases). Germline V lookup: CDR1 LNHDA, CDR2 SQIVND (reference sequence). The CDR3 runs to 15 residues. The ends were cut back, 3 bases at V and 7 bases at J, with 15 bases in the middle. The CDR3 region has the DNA TGTGCCAGTAGTATGGCTCCCAGGGGCGGTGAAAAACTGTTTTTT. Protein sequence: CASSMAPRGGEKLFF. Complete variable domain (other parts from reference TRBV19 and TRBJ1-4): DGGITQSPKYLFRKEGQNVTLSCEQNLNHDAMYWYRQDPGQGLRLIYYSQIVNDFQKGDIAEGYSVSREKKESFPLTVTSAQKNPTAFYLCASSMAPRGGEKLFFGSGTQLSVL.

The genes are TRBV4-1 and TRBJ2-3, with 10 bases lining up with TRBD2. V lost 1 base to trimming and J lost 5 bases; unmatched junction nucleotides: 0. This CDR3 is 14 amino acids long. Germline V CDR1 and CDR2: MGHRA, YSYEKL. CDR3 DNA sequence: TGCGCCAGCAGCCAAGGGACTAGCGGAGATACGCAGTATTTT. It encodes CASSQGTSGDTQYF.

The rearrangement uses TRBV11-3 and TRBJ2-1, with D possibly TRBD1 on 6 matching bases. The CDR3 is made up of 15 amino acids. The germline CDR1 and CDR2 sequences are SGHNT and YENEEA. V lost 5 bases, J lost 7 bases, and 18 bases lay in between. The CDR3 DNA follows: TGTGCCAGCAGCCCCTCCGGACAGAGTTCTAATGAGCAGTTCTTC. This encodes CASSPSGQSSNEQFF.

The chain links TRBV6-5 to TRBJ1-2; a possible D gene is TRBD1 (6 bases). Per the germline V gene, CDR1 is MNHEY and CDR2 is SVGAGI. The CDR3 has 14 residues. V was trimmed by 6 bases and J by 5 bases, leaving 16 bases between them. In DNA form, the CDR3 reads TGTGCCAGCAGACTAGGGGGGGTGAGGTATGGCTACACCTTC. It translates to CASRLGGVRYGYTF.

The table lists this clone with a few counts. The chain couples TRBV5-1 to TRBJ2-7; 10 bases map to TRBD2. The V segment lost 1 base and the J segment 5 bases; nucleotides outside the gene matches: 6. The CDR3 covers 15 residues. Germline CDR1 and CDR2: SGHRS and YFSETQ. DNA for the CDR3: TGCGCCAGCAGCTTGAGCCTAGCGGGAGTAGACGAGCAGTACTTC. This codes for CASSLSLAGVDEQYF.

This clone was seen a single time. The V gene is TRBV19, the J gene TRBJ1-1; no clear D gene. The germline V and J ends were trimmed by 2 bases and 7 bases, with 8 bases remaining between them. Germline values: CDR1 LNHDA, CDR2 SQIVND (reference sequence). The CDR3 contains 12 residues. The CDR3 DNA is TGTGCCAGTAGTATATCAGACTATGAAGCTTTCTTT. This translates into CASSISDYEAFF. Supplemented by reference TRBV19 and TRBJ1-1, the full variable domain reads DGGITQSPKYLFRKEGQNVTLSCEQNLNHDAMYWYRQDPGQGLRLIYYSQIVNDFQKGDIAEGYSVSREKKESFPLTVTSAQKNPTAFYLCASSISDYEAFFGQGTRLTVV.

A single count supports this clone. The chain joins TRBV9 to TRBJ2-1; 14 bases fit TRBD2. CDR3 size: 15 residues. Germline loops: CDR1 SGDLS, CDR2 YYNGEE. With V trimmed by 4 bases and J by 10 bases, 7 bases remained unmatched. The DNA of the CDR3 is TGTGCCAGCAGCCCCCGACTAGCGGGAGGGGACGAGCAGTTCTTC. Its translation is CASSPRLAGGDEQFF.

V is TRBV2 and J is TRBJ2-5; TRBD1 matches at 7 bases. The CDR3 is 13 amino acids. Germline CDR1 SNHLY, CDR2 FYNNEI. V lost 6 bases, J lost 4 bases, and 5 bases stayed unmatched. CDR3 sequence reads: CASRKTGIETQYF. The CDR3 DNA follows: TGTGCCAGCAGAAAGACAGGGATAGAGACCCAGTACTTC. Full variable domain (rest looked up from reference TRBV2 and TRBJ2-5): EPEVTQTPSHQVTQMGQEVILRCVPISNHLYFYWYRQILGQKVEFLVSFYNNEISEKSEIFDDQFSVERPDGSNFTLKIRSTKLEDSAMYFCASRKTGIETQYFGPGTRLLVL.

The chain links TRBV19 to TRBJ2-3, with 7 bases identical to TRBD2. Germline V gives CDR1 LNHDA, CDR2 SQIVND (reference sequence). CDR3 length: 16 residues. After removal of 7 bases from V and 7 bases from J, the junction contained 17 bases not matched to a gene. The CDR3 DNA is TGTGCCAGTACCCAGTCCGCGGGGGAGGGCGCCTATACGCAGTATTTT. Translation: CASTQSAGEGAYTQYF.

This chain's CDR3 is CASSEGPGNTEAFF. CDR3 bases: TGTGCCAGCAGTGAAGGTCCGGGGAACACTGAAGCTTTCTTT. This chain links TRBV6-1 with TRBJ1-1; D gene ambiguous. The V end lost 1 base, the J end lost 1 base, and 7 bases lay between the germline ends. Germline V CDR1 and CDR2: MNHNS, SASEGT. This CDR3 region has 14 residues.

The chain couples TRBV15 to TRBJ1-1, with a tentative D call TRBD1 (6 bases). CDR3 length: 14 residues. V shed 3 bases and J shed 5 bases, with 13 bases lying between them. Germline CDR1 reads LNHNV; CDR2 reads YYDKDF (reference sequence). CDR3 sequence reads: CATSRGTGSTEAFF. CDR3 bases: TGTGCCACCAGCAGGGGCACAGGGAGTACTGAAGCTTTCTTT.

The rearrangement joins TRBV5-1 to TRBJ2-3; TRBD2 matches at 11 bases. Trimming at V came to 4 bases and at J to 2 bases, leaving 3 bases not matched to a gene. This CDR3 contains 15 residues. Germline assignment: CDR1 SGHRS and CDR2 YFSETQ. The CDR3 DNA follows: TGCGCCAGCAGCCCTAGCGGGAGGAACACAGATACGCAGTATTTT. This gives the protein CASSPSGRNTDTQYF. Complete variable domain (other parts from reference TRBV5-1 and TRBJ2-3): KAGVTQTPRYLIKTRGQQVTLSCSPISGHRSVSWYQQTPGQGLQFLFEYFSETQRNKGNFPGRFSGRQFSNSRSEMNVSTLELGDSALYLCASSPSGRNTDTQYFGPGTRLTVL.

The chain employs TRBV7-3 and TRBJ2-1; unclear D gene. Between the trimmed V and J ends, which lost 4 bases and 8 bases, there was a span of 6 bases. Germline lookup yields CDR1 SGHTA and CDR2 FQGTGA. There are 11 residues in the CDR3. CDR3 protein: CASSSGYEQFF. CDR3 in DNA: TGTGCCAGCAGCTCAGGATATGAGCAGTTCTTC.